Listed below are T cell receptor beta chains from one sample, sequenced in a study of OX40 agonist ivuxolimab in advanced cancers. Data came from immunoSEQ multiplex PCR; TCRdb stores just in-frame clones and leaves some out. The top ten hold around 19% of the sample, which has around 65,000 clones, more than 85% seen once. The input for sequencing was CD4+ or CD8+ T cells sorted from blood, taken in a trial of the OX40 agonist ivuxolimab. These receptors were collected from an adult with an advanced solid tumor such as melanoma, head and neck, liver or kidney cancer. CDR3s include the opening cysteine and the closing phenylalanine or tryptophan. A D gene is named only where the DNA matches it firmly. Only some rows state a clone size, as once, few, many or a class for expanded clones.

CDR3 protein	CDR3 DNA	V gene	J gene	clone size	D gene
CAWSHGVQGADGYTF	TGTGCCTGGAGCCACGGTGTACAGGGGGCCGATGGCTACACCTTC	TRBV30	TRBJ1-2	NA	TRBD1
CASRLAGGQETQYF	TGTGCCAGCAGGCTAGCGGGGGGGCAAGAGACCCAGTACTTC	TRBV6-5	TRBJ2-5	NA	TRBD2
CASSRDGYNEKLFF	TGTGCCAGTAGCCGGGACGGTTATAATGAAAAACTGTTTTTT	TRBV19	TRBJ1-4	few	NA
CASGQGYEQYF	TGCGCCAGCGGACAGGGCTACGAGCAGTACTTC	TRBV10-1	TRBJ2-7	NA	TRBD1
CASSLGQNSYEQYF	TGTGCCAGCAGCCTCGGACAGAACTCCTACGAGCAGTACTTC	TRBV5-6	TRBJ2-7	NA	NA
CASSPSPGPADTQYF	TGTGCCAGCAGCCCCTCCCCGGGCCCCGCAGATACGCAGTATTTT	TRBV5-4	TRBJ2-3	NA	NA
CASSPSDYGYTF	TGTGCCAGTAGCCCCAGCGACTATGGCTACACCTTC	TRBV19	TRBJ1-2	NA	NA
CASSTPGGWENEKLFF	TGTGCCAGCAGCACCCCAGGGGGATGGGAAAATGAAAAACTGTTTTTT	TRBV7-8	TRBJ1-4	NA	TRBD1
CASSKVGPQGTYEQYF	TGTGCCAGCAGCAAAGTTGGGCCCCAGGGAACTTACGAGCAGTACTTC	TRBV21-1	TRBJ2-7	NA	NA
CASSSSGQANTEAFF	TGTGCCAGCAGCTCCAGTGGGCAGGCAAACACTGAAGCTTTCTTT	TRBV13	TRBJ1-1	NA	NA
CATQGGRGTEAFF	TGCGCCACCCAAGGGGGCCGGGGCACTGAAGCTTTCTTT	TRBV10-1	TRBJ1-1	NA	TRBD1
CAWSVMRTNTGELFF	TGTGCCTGGAGTGTAATGCGGACTAACACCGGGGAGCTGTTTTTT	TRBV30	TRBJ2-2	NA	NA
CASRPGISTDTQYF	TGTGCCAGCAGGCCCGGGATAAGCACAGATACGCAGTATTTT	TRBV6-1	TRBJ2-3	NA	NA
CASSLAIGYNEKLFF	TGTGCCAGCAGCTTGGCCATTGGGTATAATGAAAAACTGTTTTTT	TRBV5-6	TRBJ1-4	NA	NA
CASRTGEIGELFF	TGTGCCAGCCGGACAGGGGAAATCGGGGAGCTGTTTTTT	TRBV25-1	TRBJ2-2	NA	TRBD1
CATSRDVDSANYGYTF	TGTGCCACCAGCAGAGATGTGGACAGCGCTAACTATGGCTACACCTTC	TRBV15	TRBJ1-2	NA	NA
CASSIGGADLKHEQFF	TGTGCCAGTAGTATCGGGGGGGCAGATTTGAAGCATGAGCAGTTCTTC	TRBV19	TRBJ2-1	NA	TRBD2
CAQSSDYYTGELFF	TGTGCCCAGAGCAGTGACTACTACACCGGGGAGCTGTTTTTT	TRBV7-8	TRBJ2-2	NA	NA
CASSETGISTDTQYF	TGTGCCAGCTCCGAAACGGGGATATCCACAGATACGCAGTATTTT	TRBV6-1	TRBJ2-3	NA	NA
CASSYSTSSYGYTF	TGTGCCAGCAGTTACTCGACGTCTAGCTATGGCTACACCTTC	TRBV6-5	TRBJ1-2	NA	NA
CASSLGPFNSPLHF	TGTGCCAGCAGTTTAGGGCCATTTAATTCACCCCTCCACTTT	TRBV27	TRBJ1-6	NA	NA
CASSPDQTGGDTEAFF	TGTGCCAGCAGCCCGGACCAGACAGGAGGGGACACTGAAGCTTTCTTT	TRBV5-4	TRBJ1-1	NA	NA
CASSTLAGGLGNEQFF	TGTGCCAGCAGTACCCTAGCGGGGGGTCTGGGCAATGAGCAGTTCTTC	TRBV27	TRBJ2-1	NA	TRBD2
CASSLPRFSYEQYF	TGTGCCAGCAGCTTGCCGAGATTCTCCTACGAGCAGTACTTC	TRBV5-4	TRBJ2-7	NA	NA
CASSESSWQATFSPLHF	TGTGCCAGCAGTGAGTCCTCTTGGCAGGCCACTTTTTCACCCCTCCACTTT	TRBV2	TRBJ1-6	NA	NA
CASSYYRGEQYF	TGTGCCAGTAGTTACTACCGGGGCGAGCAGTACTTC	TRBV19	TRBJ2-7	NA	NA
CASSGTGYQPQHF	TGTGCCAGCAGTGGGACAGGGTATCAGCCCCAGCATTTT	TRBV25-1	TRBJ1-5	NA	TRBD1
CASSQDSVDLNTEAFF	TGCGCCAGCAGCCAAGATTCAGTGGACTTGAACACTGAAGCTTTCTTT	TRBV4-1	TRBJ1-1	NA	NA
CASSSYPGQGYTGELFF	TGTGCCAGTAGTTCCTACCCGGGACAGGGGTACACCGGGGAGCTGTTTTTT	TRBV19	TRBJ2-2	NA	TRBD1
CASITGQGAGKDYGYTF	TGTGCCAGTATTACAGGACAGGGGGCAGGGAAGGACTATGGCTACACCTTC	TRBV19	TRBJ1-2	NA	TRBD1
CASSLKQGLNTEAFF	TGCGCCAGCAGCTTAAAACAGGGGTTGAACACTGAAGCTTTCTTT	TRBV5-1	TRBJ1-1	NA	TRBD1
CASSYGTAYEQYF	TGCGCCAGCAGCTACGGGACAGCTTACGAGCAGTACTTC	TRBV5-1	TRBJ2-7	NA	TRBD1
CASSYGTGEFF	TGTGCCAGCAGTTACGGGACAGGGGAGTTCTTC	TRBV6-5	TRBJ2-1	NA	TRBD1
CASSLRTGGGTNEKLFF	TGCGCCAGCAGCCTACGGACAGGGGGAGGAACTAATGAAAAACTGTTTTTT	TRBV5-1	TRBJ1-4	once	TRBD1
CASNLRYRDEQFF	TGTGCCAGCAACCTACGATACAGGGACGAGCAGTTCTTC	TRBV5-4	TRBJ2-1	NA	NA
CASSPETGSGETQYF	TGTGCTAGCAGCCCGGAGACAGGGAGCGGAGAGACCCAGTACTTC	TRBV7-7	TRBJ2-5	NA	TRBD1
CASSVGGTGRELFF	TGTGCCAGCAGCGTAGGAGGGACAGGGAGGGAGCTGTTTTTT	TRBV9	TRBJ2-2	NA	TRBD1
CAVAGQNQETQYF	TGTGCCGTGGCCGGACAGAATCAAGAGACCCAGTACTTC	TRBV7-9	TRBJ2-5	NA	NA
CASSEAPGQGVYGYTF	TGTGCCAGCAGTGAAGCGCCGGGACAGGGAGTCTATGGCTACACCTTC	TRBV6-1	TRBJ1-2	NA	TRBD1
CSVEDLGARSGNTIYF	TGCAGCGTTGAAGATCTTGGGGCCCGCTCTGGAAACACCATATATTTT	TRBV29-1	TRBJ1-3	NA	NA
CASSKEGYPSTDTQYF	TGTGCCAGCAGCAAAGAGGGATATCCTAGCACAGATACGCAGTATTTT	TRBV7-8	TRBJ2-3	NA	NA
CATTGGPGELFF	TGTGCCACCACAGGGGGACCCGGGGAGCTGTTTTTT	TRBV6-6	TRBJ2-2	once	TRBD1
CASSDGHRDQETQYF	TGTGCCAGCAGCGACGGACACAGGGACCAAGAGACCCAGTACTTC	TRBV9	TRBJ2-5	NA	NA
CASSLEDWSYEQYF	TGTGCCAGCAGCTTAGAGGACTGGTCCTACGAGCAGTACTTC	TRBV7-9	TRBJ2-7	NA	NA
CASSFLTDRTYEQYF	TGTGCCAGCAGCTTCCTGACTGACAGAACCTACGAGCAGTACTTC	TRBV5-6	TRBJ2-7	NA	NA
CASSLGDSLVEKLFF	TGTGCCAGCAGCTTGGGAGACAGCCTGGTTGAAAAACTGTTTTTT	TRBV5-8	TRBJ1-4	NA	NA
CASSAVSTDTQYF	TGTGCCAGCAGTGCAGTCTCGACAGATACGCAGTATTTT	TRBV10-2	TRBJ2-3	once	NA
CASSLTSEVEAFF	TGTGCCAGCAGCTTAACCAGCGAGGTTGAAGCTTTCTTT	TRBV7-9	TRBJ1-1	NA	NA
CASSQEPGTAYEQYF	TGTGCCAGCAGCCAAGAACCGGGGACAGCCTACGAGCAGTACTTC	TRBV14	TRBJ2-7	once	TRBD1
CASWTSGERETQYF	TGTGCCAGCTGGACTAGCGGGGAGAGGGAGACCCAGTACTTC	TRBV27	TRBJ2-5	NA	TRBD2
CASSQPGLEETQYF	TGTGCCAGCAGCCAACCGGGACTGGAAGAGACCCAGTACTTC	TRBV4-2	TRBJ2-5	NA	NA
CATSPRAALNYYGYTF	TGTGCCACCAGCCCCCGCGCGGCCCTCAACTATTATGGCTACACCTTC	TRBV15	TRBJ1-2	NA	NA
CASEGGLASTQYF	TGTGCCAGCGAAGGTGGACTAGCGTCCACCCAGTACTTC	TRBV5-6	TRBJ2-5	NA	TRBD2
CASSYSGGTYGYTF	TGTGCCAGCAGTTACTCGGGAGGGACCTATGGCTACACCTTC	TRBV6-6	TRBJ1-2	NA	NA
CASAIAEKNTGELFF	TGTGCTAGTGCTATAGCGGAAAAGAACACCGGGGAGCTGTTTTTT	TRBV12-5	TRBJ2-2	few	NA
CASSADREPDEQYF	TGCGCCAGCAGCGCGGACAGGGAGCCTGACGAGCAGTACTTC	TRBV5-1	TRBJ2-7	NA	TRBD1
CASSSTMAGELFF	TGTGCCAGCAGCTCTACGATGGCCGGGGAGCTGTTTTTT	TRBV7-7	TRBJ2-2	NA	NA
CASAAGDNEKLFF	TGTGCCAGCGCAGCAGGGGATAATGAAAAACTGTTTTTT	TRBV6-1	TRBJ1-4	NA	NA
CASSPAPPGELFF	TGTGCCAGCAGCCCGGCCCCTCCCGGGGAGCTGTTTTTT	TRBV11-2	TRBJ2-2	NA	NA
CAWSYRVTYEQYF	TGTGCCTGGAGTTACAGGGTAACCTACGAGCAGTACTTC	TRBV30	TRBJ2-7	NA	NA